A selection of T cell receptor beta chains follows, all from one sample in a study of cytomegalovirus exposure and HLA in healthy donors. Sequencing used immunoSEQ multiplex PCR; TCRdb keeps in-frame clones, though not all of them. The table has about 170,000 clones, about three quarters seen once. The sample comprised PBMCs. Source of these receptors: a woman aged 45-59 years in good health and CMV-seropositive. The CDR3 runs from the conserved cysteine through the conserved F or W. D genes are given only for firm matches. Rows give clone size only sometimes, using once, few, many, or a class for an expanded clone.

j_gene	v_gene	d_gene	abundance	CDR3aa	CDR3nt
TRBJ1-4	TRBV7-9	.	.	CASSSSSVVFREKLFF	TGTGCCAGCAGCTCCTCATCAGTGGTTTTTCGAGAAAAACTGTTTTTT
TRBJ1-5	TRBV19	.	.	CASSGQSNQPQHF	TGTGCCAGTAGCGGACAGTCCAATCAGCCCCAGCATTTT
TRBJ1-1	TRBV5-4	.	.	CASTDQKGAGKTEAFF	TGTGCCAGCACCGATCAAAAAGGTGCAGGGAAGACTGAAGCTTTCTTT
TRBJ1-5	TRBV27	TRBD1	.	CASSSGSGGGGQPQHF	TGTGCCAGCAGTTCTGGTTCGGGAGGGGGCGGACAGCCCCAGCATTTT
TRBJ2-1	TRBV5-1	.	.	CASSLWGPENEQFF	TGCGCCAGCAGCTTATGGGGCCCGGAAAATGAGCAGTTCTTC
TRBJ1-1	TRBV18	TRBD1	.	CASSPLQGGRLMNTEAFF	TGTGCCAGCTCACCACTTCAAGGGGGCCGCCTGATGAACACTGAAGCTTTCTTT
TRBJ2-7	TRBV4-1	.	.	CASSPLGAKISYEQYF	TGCGCCAGCAGCCCTCTAGGAGCGAAAATCTCCTACGAGCAGTACTTC
TRBJ2-7	TRBV29-1	.	.	CSGLGGSKSYEQYF	TGCAGCGGCCTCGGAGGATCCAAAAGCTACGAGCAGTACTTC
TRBJ2-3	TRBV7-7	TRBD1	.	CASSLQGAGTDTQYF	TGTGCTAGCAGCTTACAGGGGGCAGGCACAGATACGCAGTATTTT
TRBJ1-1	TRBV20-1	.	.	CRAEGSTEAFF	TGCAGGGCGGAGGGATCTACTGAAGCTTTCTTT
TRBJ1-5	TRBV6-5	.	.	CASSYLGGGQPQHF	TGTGCCAGCAGTTACTTGGGGGGAGGTCAGCCCCAGCATTTT
TRBJ1-2	TRBV6-5	.	.	CASRPDSYGIGYTF	TGTGCCAGCAGACCGGACAGCTACGGTATCGGCTACACCTTC
TRBJ2-2	TRBV19	TRBD1	once	CASSIWGTGITGELFF	TGTGCCAGTAGTATATGGGGGACAGGGATCACCGGGGAGCTGTTTTTT
TRBJ2-7	TRBV18	.	.	CASSPGGAGEQYF	TGTGCCAGCTCACCCGGGGGTGCGGGCGAGCAGTACTTC
TRBJ2-4	TRBV4-3	.	.	CASSQAIGTNIQYF	TGCGCCAGCAGCCAAGCGATCGGTACTAACATTCAGTACTTC
TRBJ2-7	TRBV7-2	.	.	CASSPQGLDEQYF	TGTGCCAGCAGCCCACAGGGTCTCGACGAGCAGTACTTC
TRBJ2-7	TRBV5-6	TRBD1	.	CASSPTGVPHEQYF	TGTGCCAGCAGCCCAACAGGGGTACCCCACGAGCAGTACTTC
TRBJ1-2	TRBV19	.	.	CATTATWTVQWGYTF	TGTGCCACCACAGCAACTTGGACAGTTCAGTGGGGCTACACCTTC
TRBJ2-3	TRBV7-8	TRBD2	few	CASSFWAGTREDTQYF	TGTGCCAGCAGCTTTTGGGCGGGGACTAGAGAAGATACGCAGTATTTT
TRBJ2-1	TRBV15	TRBD2	.	CATSHLAGGPRNEQFF	TGTGCCACCAGCCACTTAGCGGGGGGGCCAAGGAATGAGCAGTTCTTC
TRBJ2-5	TRBV6-5	TRBD2	.	CASTPSLGGGEQYF	TGTGCCAGCACACCCTCGCTCGGGGGAGGGGAGCAGTACTTC
TRBJ2-6	TRBV4-3	TRBD1	once	CASSPQGAGANVLTF	TGCGCCAGCAGCCCGCAGGGGGCTGGGGCCAACGTCCTGACTTTC
TRBJ2-7	TRBV5-1	.	.	CASSFREGGTYEQYF	TGCGCCAGCAGCTTCAGGGAGGGGGGGACCTACGAGCAGTACTTC
TRBJ1-1	TRBV19	.	.	CASSRGSLNTEAFF	TGTGCCAGTAGTAGGGGCAGCTTGAACACTGAAGCTTTCTTT
TRBJ1-3	TRBV13	TRBD1	.	CASSPSGTGYGNTIYF	TGTGCCAGCAGCCCATCCGGGACAGGGTATGGAAACACCATATATTTT
TRBJ1-5	TRBV2	TRBD1	once	CASSRTGNQPQHF	TGTGCCAGCAGTCGGACAGGGAATCAGCCCCAGCATTTT
TRBJ1-2	TRBV7-2	TRBD1	few	CASSPDRDNYGYTF	TGTGCCAGCAGCCCGGACAGGGACAACTATGGCTACACCTTC
TRBJ2-7	TRBV7-6	TRBD2	few	CASSFLTSGSDYEQYF	TGTGCCAGCAGCTTCCTGACTAGCGGGAGTGACTACGAGCAGTACTTC
TRBJ1-3	TRBV6-1	.	.	CASSEWGSSGNTIYF	TGTGCCAGCAGTGAATGGGGCAGCTCTGGAAACACCATATATTTT
TRBJ1-2	TRBV18	TRBD1	once	CASQQRADRVSRYGYTF	TGTGCCAGCCAACAGAGAGCCGACAGGGTTTCGCGTTACGGCTACACCTTC
TRBJ2-7	TRBV19	.	.	CASSIGGVFYEQYF	TGTGCCAGTAGTATTGGAGGGGTTTTCTACGAGCAGTACTTC
TRBJ1-4	TRBV19	.	.	CASSLSSYGSEKLFF	TGTGCCAGTAGTCTCTCGAGTTACGGGAGTGAAAAACTGTTTTTT
TRBJ2-2	TRBV2	TRBD1	.	CASKMGNTRDRVLFF	TGTGCCAGCAAAATGGGAAACACCCGGGACAGGGTCCTGTTTTTT
TRBJ2-5	TRBV5-6	TRBD1	.	CASSLWDRYQETQYF	TGTGCCAGCAGCTTATGGGACAGGTACCAAGAGACCCAGTACTTC
TRBJ2-7	TRBV28	.	once	CASSYWGQGSYEQYF	TGTGCCAGCAGTTACTGGGGGCAGGGGAGCTACGAGCAGTACTTC
TRBJ2-1	TRBV7-8	TRBD1	.	CASSPPIRTGGISNEQFF	TGTGCCAGCAGCCCGCCCATCCGAACAGGGGGCATCAGCAATGAGCAGTTCTTC
TRBJ2-7	TRBV7-8	TRBD1	.	CASSSRQGDEQYF	TGTGCCAGCAGTTCCCGACAGGGGGACGAGCAGTACTTC
TRBJ1-1	TRBV28	TRBD1	.	CATHLWGTEGSTEAFF	TGTGCCACCCATCTTTGGGGGACAGAGGGGAGTACTGAAGCTTTCTTT
TRBJ2-1	TRBV4-1	TRBD1	few	CASSQAGQATYNEQFF	TGCGCCAGCAGCCAAGCGGGACAGGCCACTTACAATGAGCAGTTCTTC
TRBJ2-1	TRBV6-5	.	few	CASSAQGHKKDEQFF	TGTGCCAGCAGTGCCCAGGGACATAAAAAGGATGAGCAGTTCTTC
TRBJ1-1	TRBV9	TRBD1	.	CASSVGQGQAGTEAFF	TGTGCCAGCAGCGTAGGCCAGGGACAGGCGGGCACTGAAGCTTTCTTT
TRBJ1-1	TRBV10-2	.	.	CASSFPGTEAFF	TGCGCCAGCAGTTTTCCGGGGACTGAAGCTTTCTTT
TRBJ2-2	TRBV5-6	TRBD2	.	CASSLATGGRSDTGELFF	TGTGCCAGCAGCTTGGCCACGGGCGGGAGATCGGACACCGGGGAGCTGTTTTTT
TRBJ1-2	TRBV2	.	.	CASSSGSYGYTF	TGTGCCAGCAGTTCTGGGAGTTATGGCTACACCTTC
TRBJ1-5	TRBV2	.	.	CASSEVEGLGNQPQHF	TGTGCCAGCAGTGAAGTTGAGGGTTTGGGCAATCAGCCCCAGCATTTT